The T cell receptor beta chain under discussion was sequenced for a study of long-term antiretroviral therapy in people with HIV. General study results and limits: Despite increasing after ART, diversity remained lower than that of transplant donor controls.

Runs used v3.0 of the immunoSEQ assay and were done at survey level. TCRdb keeps only in-frame clones here, not all; method: immunoSEQ multiplex PCR. Among tens of thousands of clones, about 95% were seen once, and the ten largest hold approximately 8.8%. Details on this clone: What it binds is unknown.

Trimming shortened V by 0 bases and J by 4 bases, and 19 bases separated the two germline ends. This CDR3 contains 17 residues. The germline gives CDR1 SGHRS, CDR2 YFSETQ. V is TRBV5-1 and J is TRBJ1-2; the D gene is possibly TRBD1 (5 bases). The sample here was unsorted PBMCs, taken 5.3 years after starting antiretroviral therapy. The clonotype comes from a man aged 25 to 45 with HIV. The CDR3 is CASSLGGGGGRSYGYTF. The CDR3 DNA sequence: TGCGCCAGCAGCTTGGGAGGTGGGGGAGGAAGAAGCTATGGCTACACCTTC. Complete variable domain (other parts from reference TRBV5-1 and TRBJ1-2): KAGVTQTPRYLIKTRGQQVTLSCSPISGHRSVSWYQQTPGQGLQFLFEYFSETQRNKGNFPGRFSGRQFSNSRSEMNVSTLELGDSALYLCASSLGGGGGRSYGYTFGSGTRLTVV.